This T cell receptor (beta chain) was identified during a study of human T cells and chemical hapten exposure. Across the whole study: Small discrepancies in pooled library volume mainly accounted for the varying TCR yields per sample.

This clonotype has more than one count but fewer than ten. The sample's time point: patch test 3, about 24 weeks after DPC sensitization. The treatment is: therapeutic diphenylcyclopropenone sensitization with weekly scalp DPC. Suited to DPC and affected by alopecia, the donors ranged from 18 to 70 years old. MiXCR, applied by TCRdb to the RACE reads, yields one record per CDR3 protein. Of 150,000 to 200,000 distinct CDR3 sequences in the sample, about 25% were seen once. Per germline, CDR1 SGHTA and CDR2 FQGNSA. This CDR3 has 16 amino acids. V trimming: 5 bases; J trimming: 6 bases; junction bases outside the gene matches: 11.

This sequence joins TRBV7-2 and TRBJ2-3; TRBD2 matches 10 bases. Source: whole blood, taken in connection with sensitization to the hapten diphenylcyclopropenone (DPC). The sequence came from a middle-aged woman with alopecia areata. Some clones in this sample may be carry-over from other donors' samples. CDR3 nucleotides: TGTGCCAGCAGCCTAACACTCCAGCGGGGGGGGGATACGCAGTATTTT. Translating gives CASSLTLQRGGDTQYF.